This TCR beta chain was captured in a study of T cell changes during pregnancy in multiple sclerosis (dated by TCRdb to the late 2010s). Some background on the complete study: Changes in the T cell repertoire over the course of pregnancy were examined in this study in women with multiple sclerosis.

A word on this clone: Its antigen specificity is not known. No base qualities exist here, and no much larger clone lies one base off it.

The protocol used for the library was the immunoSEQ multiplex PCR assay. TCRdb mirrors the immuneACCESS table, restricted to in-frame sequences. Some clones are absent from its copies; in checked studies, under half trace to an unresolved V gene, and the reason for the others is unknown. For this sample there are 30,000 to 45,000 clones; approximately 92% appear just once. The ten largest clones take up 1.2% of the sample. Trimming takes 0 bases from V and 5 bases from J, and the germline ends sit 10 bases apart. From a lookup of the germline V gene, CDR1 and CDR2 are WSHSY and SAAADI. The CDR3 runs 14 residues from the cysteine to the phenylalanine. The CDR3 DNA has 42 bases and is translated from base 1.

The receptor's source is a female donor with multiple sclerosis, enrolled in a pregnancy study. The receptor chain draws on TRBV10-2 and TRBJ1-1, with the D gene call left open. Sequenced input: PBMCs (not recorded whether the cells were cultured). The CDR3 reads CASSESSAGTEAFF. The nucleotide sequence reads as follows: TGCGCCAGCAGTGAGTCCTCGGCGGGGACTGAAGCTTTCTTT.